This entry lists 15 T cell receptor beta chains sequenced from one sample in a study of human T cells and chemical hapten exposure. Using its own MiXCR run on the RACE reads, TCRdb lists one record per CDR3 protein. The sample lists fewer than 350,000 distinct CDR3 sequences, approximately 7.5% occurring once. Time point meaning: pre-sensitization, week 0. Sample treatment: therapeutic diphenylcyclopropenone sensitization with weekly scalp DPC. Sequencing used whole blood, obtained in connection with sensitization to the hapten diphenylcyclopropenone (DPC). The receptors come from a man aged 18 to 35 with alopecia areata. Some clones in this sample may be carry-over from other donors' samples.

This clonotype came up a few times. The chain combines TRBV20-1 with TRBJ2-7, with 10 bases lining up with TRBD2. The CDR3 runs 14 residues. The V gene end was trimmed by 2 bases and the J gene end by 3 bases; junction bases not matched to a gene: 4. Germline CDR1 reads DFQATT; CDR2 reads SNEGSKA (reference sequence). CDR3 loop: CSARKASGGYEQYV. CDR3 sequence (DNA): TGCAGTGCTAGAAAGGCTAGCGGGGGCTACGAGCAGTACGTC.

This clonotype was seen a few times. The V gene is TRBV13, the J gene TRBJ2-5; D might be TRBD1 (5 bases). From germline, CDR1 is PRHDT and CDR2 FYEKMQ (reference sequence). The CDR3 spans 15 residues. Trimming pared 5 bases from V and 0 bases from J, leaving 13 bases between. The CDR3 reads CASSPHEGDQETQYF. CDR3 DNA: TGTGCCAGCAGCCCCCATGAAGGGGACCAAGAGACCCAGTACTTC.

This clonotype was found many times. This sequence joins TRBV5-1 and TRBJ2-1; 13 positions match TRBD2. V lost 3 bases, J lost 0 bases, and 3 bases stayed unmatched. CDR1 SGHRS and CDR2 YFSETQ come from the germline V gene. The CDR3 has 17 residues. The CDR3 bases are TGCGCCAGCAGCTCTCGGACTAGCGGGAGCTCCTACAATGAGCAGTTCTTC. This encodes CASSSRTSGSSYNEQFF.

This clonotype was seen repeatedly, ten times or more. This chain uses TRBV27 with TRBJ2-7; D is ambiguous. The CDR3 totals 14 residues. CDR1 is MNHEY, CDR2 SMNVEV, per germline (reference sequence). Trimming stripped 6 bases from V and 1 base from J, with 13 bases between. The CDR3 here is CASSPSTSSYEQYF. The CDR3 region has the DNA TGTGCCAGCAGCCCCTCGACTTCTTCCTACGAGCAGTACTTC.

This clonotype was counted between two and nine times. The chain couples TRBV29-1 to TRBJ2-1; 7 bases fit TRBD2. CDR3 length: 14 residues. V lost 7 bases to trimming and J lost 6 bases; unmatched junction nucleotides: 12. CDR1 is SQVTM and CDR2 is ANQGSEA in the germline V gene. Here the CDR3 reads CSGRPWGGINEQFF. DNA of the CDR3: TGCAGCGGCCGTCCGTGGGGGGGTATCAATGAGCAGTTCTTC.

This clonotype has a handful of counts. This chain joins TRBV7-2 and TRBJ2-3, with 10 bases fitting TRBD2. The V gene end was trimmed by 1 base and the J gene end by 6 bases; junction bases not matched to a gene: 7. This CDR3 comprises 16 residues. Germline CDR1 and CDR2: SGHTA and FQGNSA. The CDR3 sequence: CASSLVLAGATDTQYF. The CDR3 DNA reads as TGTGCCAGCAGCTTAGTTCTAGCGGGGGCCACGGATACGCAGTATTTT.

The sample holds many counts of this clonotype. The chain combines TRBV20-1 with TRBJ2-3, with TRBD2 matching over 11 bases. The CDR3 is 15 amino acids. CDR1 and CDR2 from the germline V gene are DFQATT and SNEGSKA (reference sequence). Trimming at V came to 2 bases and at J to 6 bases, leaving 7 bases not matched to a gene. CDR3 in DNA: TGCAGTGCTAGAATGTCTAGCGGGGGGTGGGATACGCAGTATTTT. It encodes CSARMSSGGWDTQYF.

In its sample, this clonotype was seen a few times. The chain combines TRBV28 with TRBJ1-1; D call uncertain. The germline V gene encodes CDR1 MDHEN and CDR2 SYDVKM. The CDR3 contains 11 residues. V was clipped by 2 bases and J by 7 bases, with 5 bases between them. The CDR3 region is CASSLRLEAFF. The DNA for the CDR3 is TGTGCCAGCAGTTTAAGGCTTGAAGCTTTCTTT. Looking up the rest from reference TRBV28 and TRBJ1-1 gives the full variable domain: DVKVTQSSRYLVKRTGEKVFLECVQDMDHENMFWYRQDPGLGLRLIYFSYDVKMKEKGDIPEGYSVSREKKERFSLILESASTNQTSMYLCASSLRLEAFFGQGTRLTVV.

The rearrangement uses TRBV24-1 and TRBJ1-5; D is ambiguous. The V end lost 1 base, the J end lost 3 bases, and 12 bases lay between the germline ends. Germline V gene lookup returns CDR1 KGHDR and CDR2 SFDVKD. The CDR3 is made up of 16 amino acids. This chain's CDR3 is CATSDFCGRYNQPQHF. The CDR3 nucleotides are TGTGCCACCAGTGATTTTTGTGGGAGGTACAATCAGCCCCAGCATTTT.

Here the CDR3 reads CASSPPLPVYEQYV. The CDR3 nucleotides read TGTGCCAGTAGTCCGCCCCTGCCCGTCTACGAGCAGTACGTC. The chain couples TRBV19 to TRBJ2-7; D is unresolved. Germline CDR1 reads LNHDA; CDR2 reads SQIVND (reference sequence). CDR3 size: 14 residues. V shed 5 bases and J shed 3 bases, with 14 bases lying between them.

This clonotype was detected only a few times. V is TRBV29-1 and J is TRBJ2-7; D gene ambiguous. V gave up 4 bases and J gave up 3 bases, with 13 bases separating them. The CDR3 length is 13 residues. Germline V gene data show CDR1 as SQVTM and CDR2 as ANQGSEA. The DNA for the CDR3 is TGCAGCGTTGTATTAGGGTCAAGCTACGAGCAGTACGTC. Its translation is CSVVLGSSYEQYV.

The chain recombines TRBV18 with TRBJ1-1; 10 nucleotides line up with TRBD1. J gave up 4 bases and V 3 bases, and 5 bases lay outside the gene matches. Germline CDR1 KGHSH, CDR2 LQKENI. There are 15 residues in the CDR3. CDR3 sequence (DNA): TGTGCCAGCTCACCTTGGGACAGGGGTACCACTGAAGCTTTCTTT. It codes for CASSPWDRGTTEAFF.

The chain couples TRBV14 to TRBJ2-1; D tentatively fits TRBD1 or TRBD2 (5 bases each). Per the germline V gene, CDR1 is SGHDN and CDR2 is FVKESK. This CDR3 region has 12 residues. V was pared by 4 bases and J by 9 bases, with 10 bases between. CDR3 in DNA: TGTGCCAGCAGCCCTGTTGGGGGTGAGCAGTTCTTC. Protein: CASSPVGGEQFF.

This rearrangement joins TRBV29-1 to TRBJ1-5, with D uncertain. The CDR3 totals 13 residues. V lost 5 bases and J lost 2, with 10 bases in between. CDR1 SQVTM and CDR2 ANQGSEA come from the germline V gene. The CDR3 is CSVRVSGNQPQHF. For the CDR3, the DNA is TGCAGCGTTCGGGTGTCGGGCAATCAGCCCCAGCATTTT. Using reference TRBV29-1 and TRBJ1-5 for the parts outside the CDR3, the full variable domain is SAVISQKPSRDICQRGTSLTIQCQVDSQVTMMFWYRQQPGQSLTLIATANQGSEATYESGFVIDKFPISRPNLTFSTLTVSNMSPEDSSIYLCSVRVSGNQPQHFGDGTRLSIL.

Regarding this clonotype: A much larger clone sits a single nucleotide away, making a read error possible. The chain has TRBV24-1 and TRBJ2-5, with D perhaps being TRBD1 or TRBD2 (5 bases each). The germline CDR1 and CDR2 sequences are KGHDR and SFDVKD. This CDR3 region has 15 residues. CDR3 region: CVTSDTLLGEETQYF. DNA for the CDR3: TGTGTCACCAGTGATACCCTTTTGGGGGAAGAGACCCAGTACTTC.